The rows below give T cell receptor beta chains drawn from one sample of a study of shared T cell receptors in the human thymus. Only in-frame clones appear in the TCRdb table, and some are missing; sequencing was by immunoSEQ multiplex PCR. The repertoire consists of 500,000 to 850,000 clones, with approximately 89% occurring once and the leading ten covering roughly 0.0089%. These sequences were also reported in another study, on human thymus T cells.

The sequenced material came from thymocytes. The receptors were sampled from a boy in the first two years of life with a congenital heart defect. Each CDR3 is given with its conserved first and last residue. A D gene is named only where the DNA matches it firmly. A row's size may be missing; if present it is once, few, many or a size class.

d_gene	j_gene	abundance	v_gene	CDR3nt	CDR3aa
TRBD1	TRBJ1-2	.	TRBV5-6	TGTGCCAGCAGCTTTGAACAGGGGGCCCCTAACTATGGCTACACCTTC	CASSFEQGAPNYGYTF
TRBD2	TRBJ2-7	.	TRBV15	TGTGCCACCAGCAGAGTCCCTCCGACTAGCGGGAGAGGCTCCTACGAGCAGTACTTC	CATSRVPPTSGRGSYEQYF
TRBD1	TRBJ2-3	.	TRBV5-1	TGCGCCAGCAGCTGGGCGGGGGACAGGGGGCGCTTGGATACGCAGTATTTT	CASSWAGDRGRLDTQYF
TRBD1	TRBJ2-7	.	TRBV28	TGTGCCAGCAGAATGCCGGGACAGGGGTCCGGCGAGCAGTACTTC	CASRMPGQGSGEQYF
.	TRBJ1-1	.	TRBV10-2	TGCGCCAGCAGTTCCCCCAAGCGAGCTTTCTTT	CASSSPKRAFF
.	TRBJ2-6	.	TRBV7-9	TGTGCCAGCAGCTTATTTGGGGGGTCTGGGGCCAACGTCCTGACTTTC	CASSLFGGSGANVLTF
TRBD2	TRBJ2-7	.	TRBV15	TGTGCCACCAGCAGACCCAGACTAGCTTCCTACGAGCAGTACTTC	CATSRPRLASYEQYF
TRBD1	TRBJ2-1	.	TRBV29-1	TGCAGCGTGGTGGGACAGGGTAAAAATGAGCAGTTCTTC	CSVVGQGKNEQFF
.	TRBJ1-1	.	TRBV28	TGTGCCAGCAGTTTAACTTTCGGGGGCACTGAAGCTTTCTTT	CASSLTFGGTEAFF
.	TRBJ2-2	.	TRBV5-1	TGCGCCAGCAGCTTGCCATCGGGAGCAGCCGGGGAGCTGTTTTTT	CASSLPSGAAGELFF
.	TRBJ2-3	.	TRBV6-5	TGTGCCAGCTCAGGTTCTAGCACAGATACGCAGTATTTT	CASSGSSTDTQYF
TRBD1	TRBJ1-5	once	TRBV6-6	TGTGCCAGCACCTACGGGGACAGCCAAAATCAGCCCCAGCATTTT	CASTYGDSQNQPQHF
.	TRBJ2-1	.	TRBV7-9	TGTGCCAGCAGCTTACTTATTGGGCGAGGGGGCTCCTACAATGAGCAGTTCTTC	CASSLLIGRGGSYNEQFF
TRBD1	TRBJ2-3	.	TRBV27	TGTGCCACCTCTCAGGGGGCAGATACGCAGTATTTT	CATSQGADTQYF
TRBD1	TRBJ2-7	.	TRBV18	TGTGCCAGCTCACCACGGGACCCGGGACAGGGGGTCTTTTACCTCTACGAGCAGTACTTC	CASSPRDPGQGVFYLYEQYF
TRBD1	TRBJ1-1	.	TRBV30	TGTGCCTGGAGCGGAGGACAGGGGGCTATGAACACTGAAGCTTTCTTT	CAWSGGQGAMNTEAFF
TRBD2	TRBJ2-2	.	TRBV30	TGTGCCTGGAAAAAAGGGACTAGCGGGGGGGCGTGGGTCACCGGGGAGCTGTTTTTT	CAWKKGTSGGAWVTGELFF
.	TRBJ1-1	.	TRBV5-1	TGCGCCAGTAGAGGCCGGGGGATGAACACTGAAGCTTTCTTT	CASRGRGMNTEAFF
.	TRBJ2-1	.	TRBV7-2	TGTGCCAGCAGCCCCTGGGGCGGATTCAGCTCCTACAATGAGCAGTTCTTC	CASSPWGGFSSYNEQFF
.	TRBJ2-3	.	TRBV30	TGTGCCTGGAGTGAGCCGATGGGGGGACCTAAGAGAGATACGCAGTATTTT	CAWSEPMGGPKRDTQYF
TRBD1	TRBJ1-5	.	TRBV27	TGTGCCAGCAGTCCCACGACAGGGATGGGTCAGCCCCAGCATTTT	CASSPTTGMGQPQHF
.	TRBJ1-1	.	TRBV10-2	TGCGCCAGCAGTGAGCCGCGTTTGCTGTCCATGAACACTGAAGCTTTCTTT	CASSEPRLLSMNTEAFF
TRBD1	TRBJ2-5	.	TRBV27	TGTGCCAGCAGTTTATCCGGGACAGTGTACCAAGAGACCCAGTACTTC	CASSLSGTVYQETQYF
TRBD2	TRBJ2-1	.	TRBV19	TGTGCCAGTAGTATAGATCTAACTAGCGGGAGGCCCCATGAGCAGTTCTTC	CASSIDLTSGRPHEQFF
.	TRBJ1-3	.	TRBV15	TGTGCCACCAGCAGAGTCCCAGTAGGGGCTGGAAACACCATATATTTT	CATSRVPVGAGNTIYF
TRBD1	TRBJ2-7	.	TRBV4-1	TGCGCCAGCAGCCAAGATCCGCCCGACAGGGGATACGAGCAGTACTTC	CASSQDPPDRGYEQYF
.	TRBJ1-6	.	TRBV27	TGTGCCAGCAATCGGGGGTGGTCCTATAATTCACCCCTCCACTTT	CASNRGWSYNSPLHF
TRBD1	TRBJ2-3	.	TRBV6-5	TGTGCCAGCAGTTTTGGACAGGGATCAGATACGCAGTATTTT	CASSFGQGSDTQYF
TRBD1	TRBJ2-1	few	TRBV11-3	TGTGCCAGCAGCCTTGGAAAGGGGGCCCAGCAGTTCTTC	CASSLGKGAQQFF
TRBD1	TRBJ1-5	.	TRBV18	TGTGCCAGCTCACCCCGGGACAGGGAGCCCCAGCATTTT	CASSPRDREPQHF
TRBD1	TRBJ2-7	.	TRBV6-6	TGTGCCAGCAGACAGGGGTCCCCCCACTCCTACGAGCAGTACTTC	CASRQGSPHSYEQYF
TRBD2	TRBJ2-7	.	TRBV2	TGTGCCAGCTCCCTTAGCGGGGGGGCGAACGAGCAGTACTTC	CASSLSGGANEQYF
.	TRBJ2-6	.	TRBV9	TGTGCCAGCAGCAAAAAGACAGTGCCTGGGGCCAACGTCCTGACTTTC	CASSKKTVPGANVLTF
.	TRBJ2-7	few	TRBV5-6	TGTGCCAGCAGCTTTCTGGGGCCCCACTCCTACGAGCAGTACTTC	CASSFLGPHSYEQYF
.	TRBJ2-6	.	TRBV19	TGTGCCAGTAGTATAATTTCAAGGCTGGCAGGGTCACCTAACTCTGGGGCCAACGTCCTGACTTTC	CASSIISRLAGSPNSGANVLTF
TRBD2	TRBJ2-3	.	TRBV2	TGTGCCAGCCCTACTGATCGGGAGGGCCAGGCTTTTGGCACAGATACGCAGTATTTT	CASPTDREGQAFGTDTQYF
TRBD1	TRBJ1-6	.	TRBV2	TGTGCCAGCAGTGAACTCGGGACAGCCTCATCGAGCTCCTATAATTCACCCCTCCACTTT	CASSELGTASSSSYNSPLHF
TRBD2	TRBJ2-7	.	TRBV5-1	TGCGCCAGCAGCACCCTACCTAGCGGTCGCTCCTACGAGCAGTACTTC	CASSTLPSGRSYEQYF
.	TRBJ1-6	.	TRBV28	TGTGCCAGCAGTTTATTTCTTCGAACCCTCGAGAATTCACCCCTCCACTTT	CASSLFLRTLENSPLHF
.	TRBJ1-2	once	TRBV5-1	TGCGCCAGCAGCTCGGGTGGGAGCTATGGCTACACCTTC	CASSSGGSYGYTF
TRBD1	TRBJ2-5	.	TRBV15	TGTGCCACCAGCAGGGCGATACAGGGGCGGCAAGAGACCCAGTACTTC	CATSRAIQGRQETQYF
TRBD1	TRBJ2-7	.	TRBV15	TGTGCCACCAGCAGAGAGCGGCCGGCAGGGGGACCGTACGCGCAGTACTTC	CATSRERPAGGPYAQYF
TRBD1	TRBJ2-3	.	TRBV9	TGTGCCAGCACCATAGGGACAGGGGACACAGATACGCAGTATTTT	CASTIGTGDTDTQYF
.	TRBJ2-5	.	TRBV28	TGTGCCAGCAGCGCTAGTCGTCAAGAGACCCAGTACTTC	CASSASRQETQYF
.	TRBJ2-7	.	TRBV7-9	TGTGCCAGCAGCTTAAGGACGCGGGACAGAGCCTACGAGCAGTACTTC	CASSLRTRDRAYEQYF
.	TRBJ2-1	.	TRBV30	TGTGCCTGGAGTGTACGGGGGACCCGGGCTCACAATGAGCAGTTCTTC	CAWSVRGTRAHNEQFF
TRBD2	TRBJ2-5	.	TRBV10-1	TGCGCCAGCAGTGAGGGACTAGCGCGGGAGGCCCAGTACTTC	CASSEGLAREAQYF
TRBD1	TRBJ2-7	.	TRBV28	TGTGCCAGCAGCCAAGAAACTTCCGGGACAGGGTCCTACGAGCAGTACTTC	CASSQETSGTGSYEQYF
TRBD2	TRBJ2-7	.	TRBV10-3	TGTGCCATCAGTGGTACTAGCGGGCGGAACGAGCAGTACTTC	CAISGTSGRNEQYF
.	TRBJ2-7	.	TRBV5-6	TGTGCCAGCAGCCCCCGACAGGCGATGGTATCCTACGAGCAGTACTTC	CASSPRQAMVSYEQYF
.	TRBJ2-3	.	TRBV6-6	TGTGCCAGCAGGCGCGAACAGAATTCGCGCACAGATACGCAGTATTTT	CASRREQNSRTDTQYF
TRBD1	TRBJ1-2	.	TRBV5-8	TGTGCCAGCAGCCACAGGGGGCTGGATGGCTACACCTTC	CASSHRGLDGYTF
.	TRBJ2-2	.	TRBV29-1	TGCAGCGTTGATTTTGGCACCTACACCGGGGAGCTGTTTTTT	CSVDFGTYTGELFF
TRBD2	TRBJ2-2	.	TRBV25-1	TGTGCCAGCAGTGATCGGGGGAGGGCGAACACCGGGGAGCTGTTTTTT	CASSDRGRANTGELFF
.	TRBJ2-1	.	TRBV4-1	TGCGCCAGCAGCCAAGAAGGGGACAATGAGCAGTTCTTC	CASSQEGDNEQFF
.	TRBJ1-3	.	TRBV5-1	TGCGCCAGCAGCTTGTTTCAGAATGTGAGGGGGTCTGGAAACACCATATATTTT	CASSLFQNVRGSGNTIYF
.	TRBJ2-1	once	TRBV18	TGTGCCAGCTCGCCTTCGACAGTTTCCTACAATGAGCAGTTCTTC	CASSPSTVSYNEQFF